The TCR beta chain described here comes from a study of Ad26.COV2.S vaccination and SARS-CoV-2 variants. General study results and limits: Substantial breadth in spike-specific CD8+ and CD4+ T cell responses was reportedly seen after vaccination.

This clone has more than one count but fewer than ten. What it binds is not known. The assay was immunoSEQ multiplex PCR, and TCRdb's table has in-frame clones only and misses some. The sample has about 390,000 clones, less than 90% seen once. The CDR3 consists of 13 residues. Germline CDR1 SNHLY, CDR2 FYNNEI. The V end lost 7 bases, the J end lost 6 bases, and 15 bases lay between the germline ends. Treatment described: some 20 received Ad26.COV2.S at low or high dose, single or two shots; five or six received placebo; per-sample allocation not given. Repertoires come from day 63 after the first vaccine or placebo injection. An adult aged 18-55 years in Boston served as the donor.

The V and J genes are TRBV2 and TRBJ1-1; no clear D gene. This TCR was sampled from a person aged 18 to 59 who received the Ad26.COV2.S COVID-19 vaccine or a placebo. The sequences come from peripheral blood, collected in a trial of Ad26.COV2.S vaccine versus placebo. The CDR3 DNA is TGTGCCAGCACTGAGGGAGCCTGGGCTGAAGCTTTCTTT. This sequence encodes CASTEGAWAEAFF.